These 32 T cell receptor beta chains came from one sample sequenced in a study of shared clonotypes between healthy human individuals. TCRdb keeps only in-frame clones here, not all; method: immunoSEQ multiplex PCR. In the table there are some 2.1 million clones, about 95% of which are singletons. Sequenced material: naive CD4+ T cells sorted from blood. Subset given: CD45RA+ positively selected. These receptors were obtained from a man between 18 and 29 years old in good health.

The J gene is TRBJ1-3, the V gene TRBV9, with D unclear. CDR1 and CDR2 from the germline V gene are SGDLS and YYNGEE. The V and J ends lost 2 bases and 4 bases respectively, with 4 bases between them. This CDR3 is 12 amino acids long. Here the CDR3 DNA reads TGTGCCAGCAGCGTCAACGGAAACACCATATATTTT. Protein: CASSVNGNTIYF.

The V gene is TRBV10-1, the J gene TRBJ2-7; D gene unclear. Germline lookup yields CDR1 WNHNN and CDR2 SYGVQD (reference sequence). This CDR3 has 14 amino acids. The V and J ends lost 0 bases and 5 bases respectively, with 11 bases between them. The CDR3 sequence is CASSESSVVHEQYF. CDR3 DNA sequence: TGCGCCAGCAGTGAGTCCAGCGTAGTCCACGAGCAGTACTTC.

Comment on this clone: Other DNA sequences from this sample encode an identical CDR3 as well. The chain carries TRBV18 and TRBJ2-7, with 12 nucleotides matching TRBD2. With 3 bases clipped from V and 2 bases from J, the junction kept 2 bases outside the gene matches. The CDR3 contains 15 residues. CDR1 and CDR2 from the germline V gene are KGHSH and LQKENI. CDR3 loop: CASSPGLAGPYEQYF. The CDR3 nucleotides read TGTGCCAGCTCACCCGGACTAGCGGGACCCTACGAGCAGTACTTC.

CDR3 amino acids: CASSLNGQGSYGYTF. The CDR3 coding sequence is TGTGCCAGCAGTTTAAACGGACAGGGATCCTATGGCTACACCTTC. The rearrangement uses TRBV27 and TRBJ1-2, with 8 bases that match TRBD1. Trimming at V came to 2 bases and at J to 4 bases, leaving 6 bases not matched to a gene. From germline, CDR1 is MNHEY and CDR2 SMNVEV (reference sequence). The CDR3 covers 15 residues.

The chain recombines TRBV5-1 with TRBJ1-4; unclear D gene. The ends were cut back, 1 base at V and 4 bases at J, with 11 bases in the middle. From germline, CDR1 is SGHRS and CDR2 YFSETQ. This CDR3 has 15 amino acids. The chain's CDR3 is CASSLSGRDNEKLFF. In DNA, the CDR3 is TGCGCCAGCAGCTTGTCGGGGAGGGATAATGAAAAACTGTTTTTT.

The chain combines TRBV30 with TRBJ2-7, with D perhaps TRBD1 or TRBD2 (5 bases each). This CDR3 has 12 amino acids. CDR1 and CDR2 (germline): GTSNPN, SVGIG (reference sequence). Trimming cost V 4 bases and J 5 bases, with 12 bases left between them. The CDR3 DNA sequence: TGTGCCTGGAAAAGGGACCGGGACGAGCAGTACTTC. Translation gives CAWKRDRDEQYF.

This chain uses TRBV2 with TRBJ2-7; D is possibly TRBD2 (5 bases). Germline values: CDR1 SNHLY, CDR2 FYNNEI. The CDR3 totals 14 residues. V dropped 5 bases and J dropped 2 bases, with 13 bases sitting between them. The CDR3 DNA reads as TGTGCCAGCAGTCCCCGGGAAGGGCCCTACGAGCAGTACTTC. Amino acid sequence: CASSPREGPYEQYF.

The chain joins TRBV2 to TRBJ1-1, with D possibly TRBD1 on 6 matching bases. From germline, CDR1 is SNHLY and CDR2 FYNNEI. The V end was cut by 7 bases, the J end by 1 base, with 10 bases between. This CDR3 is built from 13 residues. Here the CDR3 DNA reads TGTGCCAGCACCTGGACAGAGAACACTGAAGCTTTCTTT. Residues: CASTWTENTEAFF.

The chain is built from TRBV18 and TRBJ2-7; D may be TRBD1 (6 bases). Trimming took 3 bases from V and 3 from J, leaving 12 bases between them. The V gene's germline CDR1 is KGHSH and CDR2 LQKENI. This CDR3 is built from 14 residues. CDR3 sequence: CASSPRQEVYEQYF. For the CDR3, the DNA is TGTGCCAGCTCACCCCGACAGGAAGTCTACGAGCAGTACTTC.

The chain is built from TRBV9 and TRBJ2-1, with D perhaps matching TRBD2 (6 bases). Germline assignment: CDR1 SGDLS and CDR2 YYNGEE. The CDR3 is 15 amino acids. Trimming cost V 2 bases and J 0 bases, with 9 bases left between them. The CDR3 sequence is CASSVGRDSYNEQFF. Here the CDR3 DNA reads TGTGCCAGCAGCGTCGGGCGGGACTCCTACAATGAGCAGTTCTTC. Full variable domain (missing parts from reference TRBV9 and TRBJ2-1): DSGVTQTPKHLITATGQRVTLRCSPRSGDLSVYWYQQSLDQGLQFLIQYYNGEERAKGNILERFSAQQFPDLHSELNLSSLELGDSALYFCASSVGRDSYNEQFFGPGTRLTVL.

This chain connects TRBV9 to TRBJ2-5, with TRBD1 matching over 10 bases. J gave up 3 bases and V 4 bases, and 6 bases lay outside the gene matches. Germline CDR1 SGDLS, CDR2 YYNGEE. The CDR3 contains 15 residues. The CDR3 nucleotides read TGTGCCAGCAGCCCCCCCGGGACAGGGGAAGAGACCCAGTACTTC. This encodes CASSPPGTGEETQYF.

The V gene is TRBV7-2, the J gene TRBJ1-2; 10 bases are a match to TRBD1. The CDR3 has 14 residues. In germline, CDR1 is SGHTA, CDR2 FQGNSA. J was trimmed by 7 bases and V by 4 bases; bases with no gene match: 6. The chain's CDR3 is CASSSRQGAFGYTF. In nucleotides, the CDR3 is TGTGCCAGCAGCTCCCGACAGGGGGCATTTGGCTACACCTTC.

The rearrangement joins TRBV7-3 to TRBJ2-3; TRBD2 agrees at 8 bases. Germline V gene lookup returns CDR1 SGHTA and CDR2 FQGTGA. The CDR3 is 19 amino acids. V lost 2 bases and J lost 0; bases outside the gene matches: 13. The CDR3 protein is CASSLRPLVSGASTDTQYF. CDR3 in DNA: TGTGCCAGCAGCTTACGGCCTTTGGTTAGCGGGGCTAGCACAGATACGCAGTATTTT.

The chain recombines TRBV10-3 with TRBJ2-6; 10 positions match TRBD1. After removal of 6 bases from V and 0 bases from J, the junction contained 8 bases not matched to a gene. Germline CDR1 is ENHRY and CDR2 is SYGVKD. The CDR3 consists of 18 residues. The CDR3 sequence is CAIRPTGGAISGANVLTF. For the CDR3, the DNA is TGTGCCATCAGACCGACAGGGGGCGCTATCTCTGGGGCCAACGTCCTGACTTTC.

The gene calls are TRBV30 and TRBJ1-4; D gene uncertain. V lost 1 base, J lost 4 bases, and 10 bases lay in between. The germline gives CDR1 GTSNPN, CDR2 SVGIG (reference sequence). This CDR3 region has 14 residues. DNA of the CDR3: TGTGCCTGGAGTGGAGGTTTTCTTAATGAAAAACTGTTTTTT. Amino acid sequence: CAWSGGFLNEKLFF.

The chain has TRBV6-1 and TRBJ1-1; no clear D. CDR1 and CDR2 from the germline V gene are MNHNS and SASEGT. Trimming took off 8 bases at V and 1 base at J, with 8 bases between the two ends. The CDR3 contains 12 residues. The CDR3 DNA sequence: TGTGCCAGCTTACGGACGAACACTGAAGCTTTCTTT. Its translation is CASLRTNTEAFF.

This chain uses TRBV6-1 with TRBJ1-1; D remains unclear. The CDR3 loop spans 14 amino acids. V dropped 8 bases and J dropped 5 bases, with 18 bases sitting between them. Germline loops: CDR1 MNHNS, CDR2 SASEGT. The CDR3 sequence is CASGSPLPKTEAFF. The CDR3 DNA is TGTGCCAGCGGATCCCCCCTCCCGAAGACTGAAGCTTTCTTT.

This chain connects TRBV2 to TRBJ1-6, with 8 bases lining up with TRBD1. This CDR3 contains 16 residues. The ends lost 4 bases at V and 5 bases at J; junction bases unmatched: 7. Germline assignment: CDR1 SNHLY and CDR2 FYNNEI. The CDR3 is CASSGVLGQDNSPLHF. The CDR3 region has the DNA TGTGCCAGCAGTGGAGTTTTGGGACAGGATAATTCACCCCTCCACTTT.

V gene TRBV27 combines with J gene TRBJ2-7; tentative D call: TRBD1 (6 bases). Germline values: CDR1 MNHEY, CDR2 SMNVEV (reference sequence). This CDR3 spans 14 amino acids. Trimming cost V 3 bases and J 0 bases, with 9 bases left between them. The CDR3 region has the DNA TGTGCCAGCAGTTTCCGACAGGTCTCCTACGAGCAGTACTTC. It encodes CASSFRQVSYEQYF.

The V gene is TRBV20-1, the J gene TRBJ2-7; TRBD2 might be the D (6 bases). From germline, CDR1 is DFQATT and CDR2 SNEGSKA (reference sequence). The CDR3 has 11 residues. V was pared by 6 bases and J by 6 bases, with 12 bases between. This chain's CDR3 is CSAPGAGEQYF. The CDR3 DNA reads as TGCAGTGCCCCGGGAGCGGGCGAGCAGTACTTC.

A single count supports this clone. The genes are TRBV27 and TRBJ2-3; 7 bases are a match to TRBD2. Germline trimming cut 9 bases from V and 6 bases from J; bases unmatched to any gene: 6. The CDR3 is 12 residues long. The germline V gene encodes CDR1 MNHEY and CDR2 SMNVEV (reference sequence). This chain's CDR3 is CASGGSIDTQYF. As DNA, the CDR3 is TGTGCCAGTGGCGGGAGTATCGATACGCAGTATTTT.

This rearrangement joins TRBV30 to TRBJ2-5; D possibly matches TRBD1 or TRBD2 (6 bases each). The CDR3 has 16 residues. Looked up from germline, CDR1 is GTSNPN and CDR2 is SVGIG (reference sequence). The germline V and J ends were trimmed by 4 bases and 4 bases, with 22 bases remaining between them. CDR3 sequence (DNA): TGTGCCTGGACCATGGGGGCGACTAGTTTCGGAGAGACCCAGTACTTC. Translated: CAWTMGATSFGETQYF.

Points on this clone: The sample carries other DNA sequences with the same CDR3. The chain has TRBV9 and TRBJ2-2, with D hard to call. CDR3 length equals 14 residues. Germline CDR1 is SGDLS and CDR2 is YYNGEE. V lost 2 bases and J 1 base, leaving 6 bases between the germline ends. The CDR3 protein is CASSVSGNTGELFF. CDR3 DNA sequence: TGTGCCAGCAGCGTTTCGGGGAACACCGGGGAGCTGTTTTTT. The full variable domain, rest sourced from reference TRBV9 and TRBJ2-2, is DSGVTQTPKHLITATGQRVTLRCSPRSGDLSVYWYQQSLDQGLQFLIQYYNGEERAKGNILERFSAQQFPDLHSELNLSSLELGDSALYFCASSVSGNTGELFFGEGSRLTVL.

The chain is built from TRBV27 and TRBJ2-7; 9 nucleotides match TRBD1. The CDR3 spans 18 residues. After removal of 5 bases from V and 5 bases from J, the junction contained 19 bases not matched to a gene. Germline assignment: CDR1 MNHEY and CDR2 SMNVEV (reference sequence). The CDR3 coding sequence is TGTGCCAGCAGTCTTACGGTCAGTACCGGGACAGGGTTCGACGAGCAGTACTTC. Translation gives CASSLTVSTGTGFDEQYF.

The chain couples TRBV28 to TRBJ2-3; D call uncertain. The germline CDR1 and CDR2 sequences are MDHEN and SYDVKM. The CDR3 has 15 amino acids. Trimming removed 2 bases at V and 0 bases at J, with 9 bases between. In nucleotides, the CDR3 is TGTGCCAGCAGTTTAGTAATCCGAAGCACAGATACGCAGTATTTT. Amino acids: CASSLVIRSTDTQYF.

The chain employs TRBV6-5 and TRBJ2-1; TRBD2 matches at 12 bases. CDR1 is MNHEY, CDR2 SVGAGI, per germline. CDR3 length equals 15 residues. V was clipped by 6 bases and J by 7 bases; unmatched bases: 7. CDR3 nucleotide sequence: TGTGCCAGCAGCGCCGGGACTAGCGGGTGGAATGAGCAGTTCTTC. Its translation: CASSAGTSGWNEQFF.

The chain joins TRBV6-5 to TRBJ2-7; TRBD2 is a possible D gene (5 bases). There are 10 residues in the CDR3. V was clipped by 8 bases and J by 3 bases, with 5 bases between them. The germline V gene encodes CDR1 MNHEY and CDR2 SVGAGI. CDR3 nucleotide sequence: TGTGCCAGCGGACTCTACGAGCAGTACTTC. Protein: CASGLYEQYF.

The chain links TRBV6-1 to TRBJ2-7; 7 bases fit TRBD1. The CDR3 is made up of 14 amino acids. Germline CDR1 is MNHNS and CDR2 is SASEGT. V lost 8 bases to trimming and J lost 3 bases; unmatched junction nucleotides: 10. The CDR3 DNA sequence: TGTGCCAGCCTAAAGGACAGGATGGGCTACGAGCAGTACTTC. Its protein is CASLKDRMGYEQYF.

V is TRBV10-3 and J is TRBJ1-2; D unclear. Germline CDR1 is ENHRY and CDR2 is SYGVKD. Trimming took 3 bases from V and 7 from J, leaving 15 bases between them. CDR3 length: 14 amino acids. CDR3 in amino acids: CAISDGEFMAGYTF. The DNA of the CDR3 is TGTGCCATCAGTGACGGGGAGTTTATGGCTGGCTACACCTTC.

This sequence joins TRBV4-1 and TRBJ1-5, with D possibly matching TRBD1 (5 bases). V was cut by 1 base and J by 9 bases, with 10 bases left in between. The germline V gene encodes CDR1 MGHRA and CDR2 YSYEKL. The length of the CDR3 is 13 residues. This CDR3 reads CASSQVVRGPQHF. CDR3 coding DNA: TGCGCCAGCAGCCAAGTCGTAAGGGGGCCCCAGCATTTT.

The rearrangement uses TRBV6-1 and TRBJ2-1; 8 bases agree with TRBD2. V lost 5 bases and J lost 9; bases outside the gene matches: 9. This CDR3 is built from 14 residues. CDR1 and CDR2 (germline): MNHNS, SASEGT. The CDR3 region has the DNA TGTGCCAGCAGTAACGGGCGGGGGGCCGGTGAGCAGTTCTTC. Protein: CASSNGRGAGEQFF.

This chain uses TRBV2 with TRBJ1-1, with D unclear. Trimming cost V 4 bases and J 2 bases, with 11 bases left between them. The germline V gene has CDR1 SNHLY and CDR2 FYNNEI. This CDR3 is built from 14 residues. CDR3 DNA sequence: TGTGCCAGCAGTGTGGAGGCGGGTAACACTGAAGCTTTCTTT. Its translation: CASSVEAGNTEAFF.